Listed below are T cell receptor beta chains from one sample, sequenced in a study of shared T cell receptors in the human thymus. TCRdb's copy holds only in-frame clones and misses some; the assay was immunoSEQ multiplex PCR. Of hundreds of thousands of clones in the sample, over 75% were seen once. These sequences were also reported in another study, on human thymus T cells.

Source material: thymocytes. Source of these receptors: a boy under two years old with a congenital heart defect. Each CDR3 is given with its conserved first and last residue. Fields, in order: J gene, D gene, clone size, V gene, CDR3 DNA, CDR3 protein. D genes are given only for firm matches. Some rows mark clone size as missing; the rest say once, few, many or name a class of expanded clone.

J gene: TRBJ2-2; D gene: TRBD1; clone size: -; V gene: TRBV28; CDR3 DNA: TGTGCCAGCACTTCCTCGGGGACAGGGTTCACCGGGGAGCTGTTTTTT; CDR3 protein: CASTSSGTGFTGELFF
J gene: TRBJ2-7; D gene: -; clone size: -; V gene: TRBV30; CDR3 DNA: TGTGCCTGCGGTTTGAGGCGGGGGCTAGACTACGAGCAGTACTTC; CDR3 protein: CACGLRRGLDYEQYF
J gene: TRBJ2-2; D gene: -; clone size: -; V gene: TRBV7-2; CDR3 DNA: TGTGCCAGCAGCTTCCCCGGGACTCTCCCCGGGGAGCTGTTTTTT; CDR3 protein: CASSFPGTLPGELFF
J gene: TRBJ1-1; D gene: TRBD1; clone size: -; V gene: TRBV4-2; CDR3 DNA: TGTGCCAGCAGCCAAGAGGCAGGGGGATGGACTGAAGCTTTCTTT; CDR3 protein: CASSQEAGGWTEAFF
J gene: TRBJ2-5; D gene: -; clone size: -; V gene: TRBV15; CDR3 DNA: TGTGCCACCAGTTCCACCCCAGGGACCCAGTACTTC; CDR3 protein: CATSSTPGTQYF
J gene: TRBJ2-7; D gene: -; clone size: few; V gene: TRBV5-8; CDR3 DNA: TGTGCCAGCAGCCCCAGACAGTCCTACGAGCAGTACTTC; CDR3 protein: CASSPRQSYEQYF
J gene: TRBJ2-1; D gene: -; clone size: -; V gene: TRBV27; CDR3 DNA: TGTGCCAGCAGTTTTCGGTCCCGCCCCGTTGAGCAGTTCTTC; CDR3 protein: CASSFRSRPVEQFF
J gene: TRBJ1-3; D gene: -; clone size: -; V gene: TRBV27; CDR3 DNA: TGTGCCAGCAGTCCCCGGACAAGGCCGAGCTCTGGAAACACCATATATTTT; CDR3 protein: CASSPRTRPSSGNTIYF
J gene: TRBJ2-1; D gene: TRBD1; clone size: -; V gene: TRBV5-4; CDR3 DNA: TGTGCCAGCAGCCCGGACAGGGCCGAGCTATTCGAGCAGTTCTTC; CDR3 protein: CASSPDRAELFEQFF
J gene: TRBJ2-3; D gene: TRBD1; clone size: -; V gene: TRBV27; CDR3 DNA: TGTGCCAGCTCGGACAGGGGTACAGATACGCAGTATTTT; CDR3 protein: CASSDRGTDTQYF
J gene: TRBJ2-1; D gene: TRBD2; clone size: -; V gene: TRBV12-5; CDR3 DNA: TGTGCTAGTGGTTCCTACGGGAGGGGTGTCTACAATGAGCAGTTCTTC; CDR3 protein: CASGSYGRGVYNEQFF
J gene: TRBJ2-1; D gene: TRBD2; clone size: -; V gene: TRBV6-6; CDR3 DNA: TGTGCCAGCAGTTACGAGACTAGCGGTCGACGGAATGAGCAGTTCTTC; CDR3 protein: CASSYETSGRRNEQFF
J gene: TRBJ2-7; D gene: -; clone size: -; V gene: TRBV10-1; CDR3 DNA: TGCGCCAGCAGTACTAGCTCCTACGAGCAGTACTTC; CDR3 protein: CASSTSSYEQYF
J gene: TRBJ2-2; D gene: -; clone size: -; V gene: TRBV5-1; CDR3 DNA: -; CDR3 protein: CASSLGATRQPFGNGELFF
J gene: TRBJ2-5; D gene: -; clone size: -; V gene: TRBV19; CDR3 DNA: TGTGCCAGTAGTATTGGCGAGGTTCCCGGTCAAGAGACCCAGTACTTC; CDR3 protein: CASSIGEVPGQETQYF
J gene: TRBJ1-2; D gene: -; clone size: -; V gene: TRBV11-2; CDR3 DNA: TGTGCCAGCAGCACCCAGGGGTTTGGACGGATCTATGGCTACACCTTC; CDR3 protein: CASSTQGFGRIYGYTF
J gene: TRBJ2-7; D gene: -; clone size: -; V gene: TRBV27; CDR3 DNA: TGTGCCAGCAGTAAACGACAGGGAGGCTACGAGCAGTACTTC; CDR3 protein: CASSKRQGGYEQYF
J gene: TRBJ2-1; D gene: TRBD1; clone size: -; V gene: TRBV15; CDR3 DNA: TGTGCCACGGGACAGGGAGACAATGAGCAGTTCTTC; CDR3 protein: CATGQGDNEQFF
J gene: TRBJ2-1; D gene: TRBD1; clone size: -; V gene: TRBV4-3; CDR3 DNA: TGCGCCAGCAGCCAAGATCTGAGGACAGGGGGCTGCGATGAGCAGTTCTTC; CDR3 protein: CASSQDLRTGGCDEQFF
J gene: TRBJ2-4; D gene: -; clone size: -; V gene: TRBV28; CDR3 DNA: TGTGCCAGCAGTCAGGACATATCAGCCAAAAACATTCAGTACTTC; CDR3 protein: CASSQDISAKNIQYF
J gene: TRBJ2-1; D gene: TRBD2; clone size: -; V gene: TRBV19; CDR3 DNA: TGTGCCAGTAGTATCCAGTGTAGCGGGAGTTCCTACAATGAGCAGTTCTTC; CDR3 protein: CASSIQCSGSSYNEQFF
J gene: TRBJ2-3; D gene: -; clone size: -; V gene: TRBV27; CDR3 DNA: TGTGCCAGCAGTTTGATTGGCGGGGGGACAGGGTACACAGATACGCAGTATTTT; CDR3 protein: CASSLIGGGTGYTDTQYF
J gene: TRBJ2-1; D gene: TRBD2; clone size: few; V gene: TRBV27; CDR3 DNA: TGTGCCAGCAGTATATTGGGGGAGGGTGAGCAGTTCTTC; CDR3 protein: CASSILGEGEQFF
J gene: TRBJ2-1; D gene: -; clone size: -; V gene: TRBV14; CDR3 DNA: TGTGCCAGCAGCCAAGATGGGACCGGGAGAGTTCCAGAGCAGTTCTTC; CDR3 protein: CASSQDGTGRVPEQFF
J gene: TRBJ2-7; D gene: -; clone size: -; V gene: TRBV5-6; CDR3 DNA: TGTGCCAGCAGCGGAGGGACGGTTCCCTACGAGCAGTACTTC; CDR3 protein: CASSGGTVPYEQYF
J gene: TRBJ2-2; D gene: -; clone size: -; V gene: TRBV7-2; CDR3 DNA: TGTGCCAGCAGCTCCACCCCCGGGGGTTCCGCGGCTCGGGGCGGGGAGCTGTTTTTT; CDR3 protein: CASSSTPGGSAARGGELFF
J gene: TRBJ2-1; D gene: TRBD1; clone size: -; V gene: TRBV18; CDR3 DNA: TGTGCCAGCTCACCCCTACAGGGGGCGTACAATGAGCAGTTCTTC; CDR3 protein: CASSPLQGAYNEQFF
J gene: TRBJ1-1; D gene: TRBD1; clone size: -; V gene: TRBV5-1; CDR3 DNA: TGCGCCAGCACCCCTCGACAGGGCTTAAAGTCCACTGAAGCTTTCTTT; CDR3 protein: CASTPRQGLKSTEAFF
J gene: TRBJ2-7; D gene: TRBD2; clone size: -; V gene: TRBV19; CDR3 DNA: TGTGCCAGTAGTATTGGGGCGGGAGGGCCGTACGAGCAGTACTTC; CDR3 protein: CASSIGAGGPYEQYF
J gene: TRBJ1-3; D gene: -; clone size: -; V gene: TRBV5-1; CDR3 DNA: TGCGCCAGCAGCCCGTCCAGGCAAGAACCACTTGGAAACACCATATATTTT; CDR3 protein: CASSPSRQEPLGNTIYF
J gene: TRBJ2-7; D gene: -; clone size: -; V gene: TRBV10-1; CDR3 DNA: TGCGCCAGCAAACCGGGGGAGCAGTACTTC; CDR3 protein: CASKPGEQYF
J gene: TRBJ2-7; D gene: -; clone size: -; V gene: TRBV27; CDR3 DNA: TGTGCCAGCAGTTTATCCTTCGGGGATAAGCAGTACTTC; CDR3 protein: CASSLSFGDKQYF
J gene: TRBJ2-7; D gene: -; clone size: -; V gene: TRBV7-2; CDR3 DNA: TGTGCCAGCAGCTTAGAGACAGCCCCTCTCGAGCAGTACTTC; CDR3 protein: CASSLETAPLEQYF
J gene: TRBJ2-4; D gene: -; clone size: once; V gene: TRBV7-2; CDR3 DNA: TGTGCCAGCACAAAGAGGCGGGCCCTCAAAAACATTCAGTACTTC; CDR3 protein: CASTKRRALKNIQYF
J gene: TRBJ1-5; D gene: -; clone size: -; V gene: TRBV27; CDR3 DNA: TGTGCCAGCAAGGTGGCAGGCGGGCAGCCCCAGCATTTT; CDR3 protein: CASKVAGGQPQHF
J gene: TRBJ2-3; D gene: -; clone size: -; V gene: TRBV27; CDR3 DNA: TGTGCCAGCAGTCGAGGGGGTACGCAGTATTTT; CDR3 protein: CASSRGGTQYF
J gene: TRBJ2-7; D gene: -; clone size: -; V gene: TRBV29-1; CDR3 DNA: TGCAGCGTTAAAAATCACTCCTACGAGCAGTACTTC; CDR3 protein: CSVKNHSYEQYF
J gene: TRBJ2-3; D gene: TRBD2; clone size: -; V gene: TRBV25-1; CDR3 DNA: TGTGCCAGCAGCGGGGGGAGCACAGATACGCAGTATTTT; CDR3 protein: CASSGGSTDTQYF
J gene: TRBJ2-2; D gene: TRBD1; clone size: -; V gene: TRBV12-5; CDR3 DNA: TGTGCTAGTGGTTTGGTCCACAGGCCAGGGGGCCCTCGGACCGGGGAGCTGTTTTTT; CDR3 protein: CASGLVHRPGGPRTGELFF
J gene: TRBJ1-2; D gene: -; clone size: -; V gene: TRBV19; CDR3 DNA: TGTGCCAGTAGTAAACAGGGATCCGGCTACACCTTC; CDR3 protein: CASSKQGSGYTF
J gene: TRBJ2-3; D gene: -; clone size: once; V gene: TRBV19; CDR3 DNA: TGTGCCAGTAGATGGAGGAGTTCTCGTCACAGAGATACGCAGTATTTT; CDR3 protein: CASRWRSSRHRDTQYF
J gene: TRBJ2-1; D gene: -; clone size: -; V gene: TRBV4-3; CDR3 DNA: TGCGCCAGCAGGCCCAGGGTGGGCAATGAGCAGTTCTTC; CDR3 protein: CASRPRVGNEQFF
J gene: TRBJ2-5; D gene: TRBD2; clone size: few; V gene: TRBV27; CDR3 DNA: TGTGCCAGCAGTTTGCGAGGGAATGAGCGGGGGGGGGAGACCCAGTACTTC; CDR3 protein: CASSLRGNERGGETQYF